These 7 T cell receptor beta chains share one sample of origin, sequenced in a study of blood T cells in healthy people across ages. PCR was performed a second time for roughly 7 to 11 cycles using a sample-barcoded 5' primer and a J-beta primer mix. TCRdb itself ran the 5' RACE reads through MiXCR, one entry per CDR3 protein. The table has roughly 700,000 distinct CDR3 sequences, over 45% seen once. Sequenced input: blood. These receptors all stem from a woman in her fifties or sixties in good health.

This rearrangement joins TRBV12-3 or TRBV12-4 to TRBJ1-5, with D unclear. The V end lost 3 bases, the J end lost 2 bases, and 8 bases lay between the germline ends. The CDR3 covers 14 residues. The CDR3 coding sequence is TGTGCCAGCAGTTTCGTGTGGGGCAATCAGCCCCAGCATTTT. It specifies CASSFVWGNQPQHF.

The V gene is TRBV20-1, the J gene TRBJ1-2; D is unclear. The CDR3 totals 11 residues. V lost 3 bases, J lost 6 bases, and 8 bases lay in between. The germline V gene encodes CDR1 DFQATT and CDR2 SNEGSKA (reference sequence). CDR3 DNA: TGCAGTGCTAGGGGTCCAGATGGCTACACCTTC. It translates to CSARGPDGYTF.

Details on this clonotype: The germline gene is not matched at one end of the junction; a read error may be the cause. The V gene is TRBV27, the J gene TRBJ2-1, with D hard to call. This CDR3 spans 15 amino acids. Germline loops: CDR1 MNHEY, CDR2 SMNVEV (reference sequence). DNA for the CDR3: TGTGCCAGCAGCCTGGGGAAAGGCTCCCACAATGGGCAGTTCTTC. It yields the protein CASSLGKGSHNGQFF.

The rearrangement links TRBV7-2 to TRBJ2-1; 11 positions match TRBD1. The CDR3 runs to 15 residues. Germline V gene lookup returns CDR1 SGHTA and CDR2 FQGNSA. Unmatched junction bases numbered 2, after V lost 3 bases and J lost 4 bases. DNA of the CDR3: TGTGCCAGCAGCTTGGACAGGGGGCAGTACAATGAGCAGTTCTTC. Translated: CASSLDRGQYNEQFF.

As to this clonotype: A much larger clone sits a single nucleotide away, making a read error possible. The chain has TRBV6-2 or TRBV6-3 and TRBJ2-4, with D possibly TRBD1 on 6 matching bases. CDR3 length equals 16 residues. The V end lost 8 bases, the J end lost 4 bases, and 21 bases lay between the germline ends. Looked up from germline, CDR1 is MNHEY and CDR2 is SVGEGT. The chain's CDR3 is CASGSRTAQEKNIQYF. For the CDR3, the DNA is TGTGCCAGCGGTTCCCGGACAGCGCAGGAGAAAAACATTCAGTACTTC.

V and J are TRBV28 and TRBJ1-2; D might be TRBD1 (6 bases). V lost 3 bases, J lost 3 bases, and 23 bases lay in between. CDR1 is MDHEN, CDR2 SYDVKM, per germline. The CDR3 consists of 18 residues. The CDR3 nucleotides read TGTGCCAGCAGTTTCCACAGGGAGGGGAGGGTCGGTGACTATGGCTACACCTTC. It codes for CASSFHREGRVGDYGYTF.

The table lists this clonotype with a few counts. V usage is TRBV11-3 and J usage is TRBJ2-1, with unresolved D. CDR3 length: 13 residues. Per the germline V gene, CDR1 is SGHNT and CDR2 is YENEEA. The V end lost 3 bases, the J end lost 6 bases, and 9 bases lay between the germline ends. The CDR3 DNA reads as TGTGCCAGCAGCTTCGACCCGGGCAATGAGCAGTTCTTC. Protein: CASSFDPGNEQFF.